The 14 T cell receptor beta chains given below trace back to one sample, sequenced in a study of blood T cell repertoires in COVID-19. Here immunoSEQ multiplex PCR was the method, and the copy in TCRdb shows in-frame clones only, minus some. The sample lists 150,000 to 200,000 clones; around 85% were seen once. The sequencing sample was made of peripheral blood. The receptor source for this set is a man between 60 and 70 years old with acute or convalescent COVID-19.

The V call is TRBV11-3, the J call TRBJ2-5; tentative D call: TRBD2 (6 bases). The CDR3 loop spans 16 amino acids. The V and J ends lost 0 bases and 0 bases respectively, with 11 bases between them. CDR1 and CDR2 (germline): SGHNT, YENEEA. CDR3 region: CASSLELAAHQETQYF. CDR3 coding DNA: TGTGCCAGCAGCTTAGAACTAGCCGCCCACCAAGAGACCCAGTACTTC.

In DNA form, the CDR3 reads TGTGCCAGCAGCGTCAATCGGTTCACTGGAAACACCATATATTTT. The encoded protein is CASSVNRFTGNTIYF. The V gene is TRBV9, the J gene TRBJ1-3, with D uncertain. The CDR3 extends over 15 amino acids. CDR1 and CDR2 (germline): SGDLS, YYNGEE. Trimming pared 2 bases from V and 2 bases from J, leaving 11 bases between.

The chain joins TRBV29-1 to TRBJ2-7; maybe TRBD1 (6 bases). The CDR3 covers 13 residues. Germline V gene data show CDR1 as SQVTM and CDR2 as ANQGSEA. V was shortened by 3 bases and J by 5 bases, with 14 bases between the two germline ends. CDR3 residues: CSVDRQGSNEQYF. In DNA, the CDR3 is TGCAGCGTTGATCGGCAGGGGTCTAACGAGCAGTACTTC.

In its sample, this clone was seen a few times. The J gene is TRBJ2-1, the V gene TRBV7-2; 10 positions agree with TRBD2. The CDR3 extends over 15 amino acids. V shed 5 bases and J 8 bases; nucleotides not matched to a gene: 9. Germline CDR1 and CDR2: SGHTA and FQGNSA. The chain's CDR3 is CASSAPSGSIDEQFF. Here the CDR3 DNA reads TGTGCCAGCAGCGCCCCTAGCGGGAGTATCGATGAGCAGTTCTTC.

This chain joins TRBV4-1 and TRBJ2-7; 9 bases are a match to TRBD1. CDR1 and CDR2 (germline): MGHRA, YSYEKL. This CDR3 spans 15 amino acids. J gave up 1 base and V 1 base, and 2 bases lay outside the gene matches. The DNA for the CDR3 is TGCGCCAGCAGCCAAGGGACAGGGGTTTCCTACGAGCAGTACTTC. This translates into CASSQGTGVSYEQYF.

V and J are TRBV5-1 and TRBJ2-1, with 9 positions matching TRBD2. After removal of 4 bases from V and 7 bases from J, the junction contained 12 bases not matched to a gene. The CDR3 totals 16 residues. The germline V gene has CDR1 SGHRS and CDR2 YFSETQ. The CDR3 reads CASSQILAGQLNEQFF. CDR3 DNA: TGCGCCAGCAGCCAGATACTAGCGGGCCAACTGAATGAGCAGTTCTTC.

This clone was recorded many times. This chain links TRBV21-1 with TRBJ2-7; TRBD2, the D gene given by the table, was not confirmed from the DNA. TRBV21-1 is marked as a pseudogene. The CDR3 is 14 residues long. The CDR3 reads CASSKGQANYEQYF. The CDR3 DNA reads TGTGCCAGCAGCAAAGGCCAAGCGAATTACGAGCAGTACTTC.

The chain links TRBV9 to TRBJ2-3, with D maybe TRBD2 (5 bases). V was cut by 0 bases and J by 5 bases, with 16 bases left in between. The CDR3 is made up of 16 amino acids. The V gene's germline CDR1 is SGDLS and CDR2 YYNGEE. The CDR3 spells CASSVAFGEYRDTQYF. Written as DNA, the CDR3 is TGTGCCAGCAGCGTAGCATTCGGGGAGTATAGAGATACGCAGTATTTT.

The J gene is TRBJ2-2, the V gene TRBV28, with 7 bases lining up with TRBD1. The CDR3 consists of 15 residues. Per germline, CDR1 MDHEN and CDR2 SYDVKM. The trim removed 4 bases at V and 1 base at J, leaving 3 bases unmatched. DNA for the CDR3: TGTGCCAGCAGTTCCGGGACAGAGAACACCGGGGAGCTGTTTTTT. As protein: CASSSGTENTGELFF.

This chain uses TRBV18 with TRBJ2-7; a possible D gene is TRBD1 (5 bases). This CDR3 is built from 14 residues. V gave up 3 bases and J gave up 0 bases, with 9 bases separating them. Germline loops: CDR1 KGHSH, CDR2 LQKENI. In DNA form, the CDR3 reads TGTGCCAGCTCACCGTCTGGGGCCTCCTACGAGCAGTACTTC. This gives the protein CASSPSGASYEQYF.

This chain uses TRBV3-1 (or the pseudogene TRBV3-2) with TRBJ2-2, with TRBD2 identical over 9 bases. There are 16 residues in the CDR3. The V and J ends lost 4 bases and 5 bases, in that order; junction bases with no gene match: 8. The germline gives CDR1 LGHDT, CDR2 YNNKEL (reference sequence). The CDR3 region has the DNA TGTGCCAGCAGCCTGGCGGGAGGGCCAAGGACCGGGGAGCTGTTTTTT. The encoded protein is CASSLAGGPRTGELFF.

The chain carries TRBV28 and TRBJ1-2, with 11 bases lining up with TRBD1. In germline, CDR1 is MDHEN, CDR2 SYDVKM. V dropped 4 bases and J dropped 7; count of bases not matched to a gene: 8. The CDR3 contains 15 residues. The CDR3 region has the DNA TGTGCCAGCAGTTCTCAGGACAGGGGGCTGGGTGGCTACACCTTC. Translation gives CASSSQDRGLGGYTF.

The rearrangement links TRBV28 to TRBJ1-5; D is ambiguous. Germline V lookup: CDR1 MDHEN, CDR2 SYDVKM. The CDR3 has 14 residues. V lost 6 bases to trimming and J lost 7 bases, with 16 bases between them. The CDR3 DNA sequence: TGTGCCAGCAGATCCTCCCTCAGTAGCCAGCCCCAGCATTTT. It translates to CASRSSLSSQPQHF. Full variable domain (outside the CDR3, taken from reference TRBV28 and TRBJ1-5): DVKVTQSSRYLVKRTGEKVFLECVQDMDHENMFWYRQDPGLGLRLIYFSYDVKMKEKGDIPEGYSVSREKKERFSLILESASTNQTSMYLCASRSSLSSQPQHFGDGTRLSIL.

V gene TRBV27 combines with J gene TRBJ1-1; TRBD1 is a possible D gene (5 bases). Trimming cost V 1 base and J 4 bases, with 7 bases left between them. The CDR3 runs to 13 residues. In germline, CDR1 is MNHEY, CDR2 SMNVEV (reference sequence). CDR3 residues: CASSLFGGTEAFF. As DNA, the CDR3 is TGTGCCAGCAGTTTATTCGGGGGCACTGAAGCTTTCTTT.